Below, one T cell receptor beta chain is given with its context. V shed 3 bases and J shed 10 bases, with 9 bases lying between them. Germline lookup yields CDR1 DFQATT and CDR2 SNEGSKA (reference sequence). This CDR3 spans 10 amino acids. This sample is part of a study of technical replicates of blood from a handful of donors. Using immunoSEQ multiplex PCR, the repertoire was profiled, and TCRdb retains in-frame clones only, with some absent. The sample includes over 65,000 clones, around 97% seen only once; the top ten take roughly 0.21%. This clonotype was obtained from a human donor in good health. This chain uses TRBV20-1 with TRBJ1-1; D perhaps matches TRBD1 (5 bases). Sequencing input: T cells isolated from PBMCs. The CDR3 is CSASQGLAFF. CDR3 coding DNA: TGCAGTGCTAGCCAGGGCTTAGCTTTCTTT.